Each of the 27 T cell receptor beta chains below was sequenced from the same sample in a study of cytomegalovirus exposure and HLA in healthy donors. With 60 Vbeta and 13 Jbeta primers, the PCR was carried out. Libraries were prepared by immunoSEQ multiplex PCR; TCRdb keeps only in-frame clonotypes and omits some of them. The sample gives about 100,000 clones, about 80% of which show up once; 7% to 9% is in the top ten. Sequenced sample: PBMCs. These receptors came from a man aged 35 to 55 in good health and CMV-seropositive.

This clone was counted a few times. This sequence joins TRBV5-5 and TRBJ2-7, with a tentative D call TRBD2 (5 bases). Trimming removed 7 bases at V and 4 bases at J, with 21 bases between. CDR1 and CDR2 (germline): SGHKS, YYEKEE (reference sequence). CDR3 length equals 15 residues. This CDR3 reads CASGGLGDFFYEQYF. The CDR3 DNA reads as TGTGCCAGCGGCGGTCTGGGAGATTTCTTTTACGAGCAGTACTTC.

Worth noting for this clone: Mismatch with germline at one junction end may stem from a read error. The chain recombines TRBV7-9 with TRBJ2-2, with a possible D match to TRBD1 (5 bases). In germline, CDR1 is SEHNR, CDR2 FQNEAQ (reference sequence). The length of the CDR3 is 15 residues. CDR3 nucleotide sequence: TGTTCCAGCAGCTTTTGGGGCGTGAACACCGGGGAGCTGTTTTTT. Its translation: CSSSFWGVNTGELFF.

The chain employs TRBV28 and TRBJ2-1; a possible D gene is TRBD2 (6 bases). Germline loops: CDR1 MDHEN, CDR2 SYDVKM. CDR3 length equals 20 residues. V was clipped by 6 bases and J by 2 bases, with 29 bases between them. The CDR3 spells CASSLFLTGRSESPYNEQFF. In DNA form, the CDR3 reads TGTGCCAGCAGCCTATTCTTGACCGGGAGAAGTGAGAGCCCCTACAATGAGCAGTTCTTC.

This clone was recorded only once. The chain has TRBV2 and TRBJ1-1; 7 bases map to TRBD1. The V gene end was trimmed by 3 bases and the J gene end by 5 bases; junction bases not matched to a gene: 6. The CDR3 runs 14 residues. Germline CDR1 and CDR2: SNHLY and FYNNEI. DNA for the CDR3: TGTGCCAGCAGTGAGCAGGGGGGAGATACTGAAGCTTTCTTT. Its translation: CASSEQGGDTEAFF. Complete variable domain (other parts from reference TRBV2 and TRBJ1-1): EPEVTQTPSHQVTQMGQEVILRCVPISNHLYFYWYRQILGQKVEFLVSFYNNEISEKSEIFDDQFSVERPDGSNFTLKIRSTKLEDSAMYFCASSEQGGDTEAFFGQGTRLTVV.

The gene calls are TRBV21-1 and TRBJ2-2; TRBD2, the table's D call, was not compared with the DNA. TRBV21-1 is a pseudogene segment. The CDR3 runs 18 residues. The CDR3 is CASSKHARLLNQTGELFF. The CDR3 nucleotides are TGTGCCAGCAGCAAACACGCCAGACTACTCAACCAAACCGGGGAGCTGTTTTTT.

The chain uses TRBV7-2 and TRBJ2-1; tentative D call: TRBD2 (6 bases). The germline gives CDR1 SGHTA, CDR2 FQGNSA. The CDR3 loop spans 17 amino acids. Trimming left V 0 bases short and J 4 bases short, with 16 bases between. CDR3 sequence: CASSLADGAGFYNEQFF. For the CDR3, the DNA is TGTGCCAGCAGCTTAGCCGATGGGGCGGGATTTTACAATGAGCAGTTCTTC.

The chain has TRBV6-5 and TRBJ2-3; D may be TRBD1 (5 bases). CDR3 length: 14 amino acids. Per germline, CDR1 MNHEY and CDR2 SVGAGI. Trimming shortened V by 6 bases and J by 6 bases, and 16 bases separated the two germline ends. CDR3 residues: CASSPGRVVDTQYF. The CDR3 bases are TGTGCCAGCAGCCCTGGCAGGGTTGTGGATACGCAGTATTTT.

The chain is built from TRBV6-1 and TRBJ1-5, with D uncertain. The ends were cut back, 4 bases at V and 0 bases at J, with 7 bases in the middle. CDR3 size: 14 residues. Germline CDR1 MNHNS, CDR2 SASEGT. The CDR3 coding sequence is TGTGCCAGCAGTGTGTATTATAGCAATCAGCCCCAGCATTTT. It translates to CASSVYYSNQPQHF.

The chain couples TRBV18 to TRBJ1-3; 9 bases align to TRBD1. This CDR3 is 16 amino acids long. Trimming took 2 bases from V and 1 from J; bases not matched to a gene: 3. The V gene's germline CDR1 is KGHSH and CDR2 LQKENI. The CDR3: CASSPSGTGSGNTIYF. DNA of the CDR3: TGTGCCAGCTCACCATCCGGGACAGGGTCTGGAAACACCATATATTTT. Using reference TRBV18 and TRBJ1-3 for the parts outside the CDR3, the full variable domain is NAGVMQNPRHLVRRRGQEARLRCSPMKGHSHVYWYRQLPEEGLKFMVYLQKENIIDESGMPKERFSAEFPKEGPSILRIQQVVRGDSAAYFCASSPSGTGSGNTIYFGEGSWLTVV.

V is TRBV4-3 and J is TRBJ2-2, with 8 bases identical to TRBD1. Trimming at V came to 2 bases and at J to 7 bases, leaving 15 bases not matched to a gene. This CDR3 is 18 amino acids long. CDR1 is LGHNA, CDR2 YSLEER, per germline. The CDR3 sequence: CASSQSYKAGTGGGELFF. The CDR3 DNA reads TGCGCCAGCAGCCAATCCTATAAGGCAGGGACAGGTGGCGGGGAGCTGTTTTTT.

The chain carries TRBV19 and TRBJ2-2; maybe TRBD2 (6 bases). CDR1 and CDR2 from the germline V gene are LNHDA and SQIVND (reference sequence). V lost 5 bases, J lost 1 base, and 14 bases lay in between. CDR3 length: 16 amino acids. The CDR3 region has the DNA TGTGCCAGTAGTGGGAGTAGCGGACTGAACACCGGGGAGCTGTTTTTT. Translated: CASSGSSGLNTGELFF. Supplemented by reference TRBV19 and TRBJ2-2, the full variable domain reads DGGITQSPKYLFRKEGQNVTLSCEQNLNHDAMYWYRQDPGQGLRLIYYSQIVNDFQKGDIAEGYSVSREKKESFPLTVTSAQKNPTAFYLCASSGSSGLNTGELFFGEGSRLTVL.

The chain links TRBV6-4 to TRBJ1-2; 8 bases agree with TRBD1. The germline V gene has CDR1 MRHNA and CDR2 SNTAGT. The trim removed 0 bases at V and 5 bases at J, leaving 8 bases unmatched. The CDR3 sequence is 16 residues long. CDR3 protein: CASSDSVGTGWYGYTF. In DNA form, the CDR3 reads TGTGCCAGCAGTGACTCAGTCGGGACAGGATGGTATGGCTACACCTTC.

This clone was detected only once. CDR3 region: CASSIDSGQGPYGYTF. The CDR3 coding sequence is TGTGCCAGCAGTATAGATTCGGGACAGGGGCCCTATGGCTACACCTTC. This sequence joins TRBV27 and TRBJ1-2; 10 nucleotides match TRBD1. The CDR3 is 16 residues long. The germline CDR1 and CDR2 sequences are MNHEY and SMNVEV (reference sequence). The junction had 10 bases not matched to a gene; V was cut back by 5 bases and J by 4 bases.

The chain links TRBV19 to TRBJ2-2; maybe TRBD1 (5 bases). Trimming left V 5 bases short and J 1 base short, with 17 bases between. Germline V gene sequence: CDR1 LNHDA, CDR2 SQIVND (reference sequence). This CDR3 spans 17 amino acids. CDR3 nucleotide sequence: TGTGCCAGTAGTCTCTCTATGAGGACACTGAACACCGGGGAGCTGTTTTTT. It is translated as CASSLSMRTLNTGELFF.

The J gene is TRBJ2-7, the V gene TRBV5-6, with D tentatively TRBD1 (5 bases). CDR1 is SGHDT, CDR2 YYEEEE, per germline. There are 14 residues in the CDR3. V gave up 2 bases and J gave up 3 bases, with 12 bases separating them. In DNA, the CDR3 is TGTGCCAGCAGCTTCTTTTACAGGAACTACGAGCAGTACTTC. Its translation: CASSFFYRNYEQYF.

The gene calls are TRBV28 and TRBJ1-4; no definite D call. The CDR3 is made up of 12 amino acids. Deletions cut 3 bases from V and 5 bases from J, with 4 bases between. The V gene's germline CDR1 is MDHEN and CDR2 SYDVKM. CDR3 protein: CASSFMNEKLFF. The DNA for the CDR3 is TGTGCCAGCAGTTTCATGAATGAAAAACTGTTTTTT.

This chain joins TRBV10-3 and TRBJ2-3, with D maybe TRBD1 (6 bases). Trimming stripped 5 bases from V and 2 bases from J, with 14 bases between. Per germline, CDR1 ENHRY and CDR2 SYGVKD. The CDR3 loop spans 15 amino acids. The CDR3 is CAISPSQGYTDTQYF. In nucleotides, the CDR3 is TGTGCCATCAGTCCATCACAGGGATACACAGATACGCAGTATTTT.

V usage is TRBV7-8 and J usage is TRBJ1-5; 7 positions match TRBD1. CDR3 length: 14 residues. V shed 5 bases and J 7 bases; nucleotides not matched to a gene: 8. Per germline, CDR1 SGHVS and CDR2 FQNEAQ. CDR3 loop: CASSVDREGQPQHF. Written as DNA, the CDR3 is TGTGCCAGCAGCGTTGACAGGGAAGGCCAGCCCCAGCATTTT. Combining the CDR3 with reference TRBV7-8 and TRBJ1-5 gives the whole variable domain GAGVSQSPRYKVAKRGQDVALRCDPISGHVSLFWYQQALGQGPEFLTYFQNEAQLDKSGLPSDRFFAERPEGSVSTLKIQRTQQEDSAVYLCASSVDREGQPQHFGDGTRLSIL.

This clone was picked up one time. Distinct nucleotide sequences in the sample also encode this CDR3. The rearrangement links TRBV9 to TRBJ1-6, with 7 bases identical to TRBD1. Germline assignment: CDR1 SGDLS and CDR2 YYNGEE. V was clipped by 4 bases and J by 6 bases; unmatched bases: 7. This CDR3 comprises 15 residues. As DNA, the CDR3 is TGTGCCAGCAGCCCCCGACAGGGCCGTAATTCACCCCTCCACTTT. Its translation: CASSPRQGRNSPLHF.

The rearrangement uses TRBV27 and TRBJ2-3, with 8 bases matching TRBD1. The germline V gene encodes CDR1 MNHEY and CDR2 SMNVEV (reference sequence). The V gene end was trimmed by 4 bases and the J gene end by 4 bases; junction bases not matched to a gene: 4. CDR3 length: 14 residues. The CDR3 protein is CASSSRGRPDTQYF. In nucleotides, the CDR3 is TGTGCCAGCAGTTCCAGGGGGCGGCCAGATACGCAGTATTTT.

V is TRBV4-3 and J is TRBJ2-2; TRBD2 matches at 8 bases. J was trimmed by 5 bases and V by 4 bases; bases with no gene match: 9. Germline V gene sequence: CDR1 LGHNA, CDR2 YSLEER. This CDR3 has 16 amino acids. The CDR3 spells CASSRVAGRGTGELFF. The CDR3 DNA sequence: TGCGCCAGCAGCCGCGTAGCGGGAAGGGGTACCGGGGAGCTGTTTTTT.

The chain combines TRBV10-2 with TRBJ2-7; 9 nucleotides line up with TRBD1. The CDR3 is made up of 18 amino acids. Trimming took 6 bases from V and 1 from J; bases not matched to a gene: 16. CDR1 is WSHSY, CDR2 SAAADI, per germline. DNA of the CDR3: TGCGCCAGCAGCGCTATAATATCCGGGACAGGGCCTTCCTACGAGCAGTACTTC. Translated: CASSAIISGTGPSYEQYF.

This clone was seen only once. Here the CDR3 DNA reads TGTGCCAGTAGTATAGTAGGCGGTCGCGATGAGCAGTTCTTC. Amino acid sequence: CASSIVGGRDEQFF. The chain joins TRBV19 to TRBJ2-1; D is unresolved. Germline CDR1 and CDR2: LNHDA and SQIVND (reference sequence). V was pared by 1 base and J by 8 bases, with 12 bases between. The CDR3 has 14 residues.

In its sample, this clone was seen a few times. V and J are TRBV9 and TRBJ2-5; 7 positions match TRBD1. Germline CDR1 SGDLS, CDR2 YYNGEE. The CDR3 has 14 residues. V gave up 4 bases and J gave up 4 bases; unmatched junction bases: 7. Here the CDR3 reads CASSPRTGLETQYF. CDR3 bases: TGTGCCAGCAGCCCTAGGACAGGCCTAGAGACCCAGTACTTC.

Note on this clone: It is likely a read error, because the conserved phenylalanine at the end of the CDR3 is missing. This chain connects TRBV5-6 to TRBJ1-2; 11 bases align to TRBD1. J lost 8 bases, V lost 4 bases, and 7 bases had no gene match. Germline V CDR1 and CDR2: SGHDT, YYEEEE. The CDR3 loop spans 14 amino acids. The CDR3 coding sequence is TGTGCCAGCAGCGAGGACAGGGGGCCTGAGGGCTACACCCTC. It codes for CASSEDRGPEGYTL.

The chain joins TRBV25-1 to TRBJ2-1, with 11 nucleotides matching TRBD2. Germline CDR1 is MGHDK and CDR2 is SYGVNS. This CDR3 has 17 amino acids. V trimming: 3 bases; J trimming: 1 base; junction bases outside the gene matches: 5. CDR3 protein: CASSDLTSGTSYNEQFF. The CDR3 coding sequence is TGTGCCAGCAGTGACCTGACTAGCGGGACATCCTACAATGAGCAGTTCTTC.

The chain has TRBV2 and TRBJ1-5; D ambiguous. V dropped 3 bases and J dropped 7 bases, with 13 bases sitting between them. Germline loops: CDR1 SNHLY, CDR2 FYNNEI. This CDR3 spans 14 amino acids. The CDR3 nucleotides read TGTGCCAGCAGTGAGGGGAGGGAAGGCCAGCCCCAGCATTTT. As protein: CASSEGREGQPQHF. Looking up the rest from reference TRBV2 and TRBJ1-5 gives the full variable domain: EPEVTQTPSHQVTQMGQEVILRCVPISNHLYFYWYRQILGQKVEFLVSFYNNEISEKSEIFDDQFSVERPDGSNFTLKIRSTKLEDSAMYFCASSEGREGQPQHFGDGTRLSIL.